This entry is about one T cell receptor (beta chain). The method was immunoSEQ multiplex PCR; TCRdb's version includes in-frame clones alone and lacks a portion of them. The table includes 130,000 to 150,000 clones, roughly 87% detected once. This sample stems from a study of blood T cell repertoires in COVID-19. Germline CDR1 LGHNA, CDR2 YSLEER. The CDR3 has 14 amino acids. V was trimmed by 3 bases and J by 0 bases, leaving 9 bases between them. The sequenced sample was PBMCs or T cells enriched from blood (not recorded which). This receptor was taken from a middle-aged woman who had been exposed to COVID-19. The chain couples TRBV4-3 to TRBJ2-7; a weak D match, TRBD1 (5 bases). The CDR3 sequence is CASSHGQLSYEQYF. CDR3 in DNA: TGCGCCAGCAGCCACGGACAACTCTCCTACGAGCAGTACTTC.